The 30 T cell receptor beta chains below all came from one sample that was sequenced in a study of blood T cell repertoires in COVID-19. The assay was immunoSEQ multiplex PCR, and TCRdb's table has in-frame clones only and misses some. Among more than 300,000 clones listed, 70% to 90% were seen once. Sequenced: PBMCs or T cells enriched from blood (not recorded which). These receptors came from a woman between 25 and 40 years old who had recovered from COVID-19.

In this sample, this clone turned up once. The rearrangement uses TRBV7-6 and TRBJ2-5; D might be TRBD2 (5 bases). CDR1 is SGHVS, CDR2 FNYEAQ, per germline. The CDR3 loop spans 14 amino acids. V lost 5 bases to trimming and J lost 5 bases, with 15 bases between them. CDR3 in DNA: TGTGCCAGCAGCCCATCGGGAATCGGGGAGACCCAGTACTTC. Protein: CASSPSGIGETQYF.

This chain links TRBV7-2 with TRBJ1-1; tentatively, D is TRBD1 (6 bases). With 0 bases removed from V and 7 bases from J, the gap between germline ends came to 15 bases. The length of the CDR3 is 15 residues. In germline, CDR1 is SGHTA, CDR2 FQGNSA. The CDR3 reads CASSLAQGLRGEAFF. CDR3 nucleotides: TGTGCCAGCAGCTTAGCGCAGGGGCTTCGGGGTGAAGCTTTCTTT.

This clone was seen more than once but under ten times. The rearrangement uses TRBV5-1 and TRBJ1-1; 10 bases agree with TRBD1. Per the germline V gene, CDR1 is SGHRS and CDR2 is YFSETQ. Trimming removed 4 bases from V and 5 bases from J; junction bases left unmatched: 11. The CDR3 has 16 residues. CDR3 amino acids: CASSLQDRGRHTEAFF. In DNA, the CDR3 is TGCGCCAGCAGCCTACAAGACAGGGGGCGACATACTGAAGCTTTCTTT.

The chain is built from TRBV30 and TRBJ1-2; 9 nucleotides line up with TRBD1. The J segment lost 8 bases and the V segment lost 2 bases, leaving 9 bases of the junction unmatched. The germline V gene has CDR1 GTSNPN and CDR2 SVGIG (reference sequence). The CDR3 covers 14 residues. The CDR3 DNA follows: TGTGCCTGGAGTAGAGAACAGGGGGCTGTGGGCTACACCTTC. As protein: CAWSREQGAVGYTF.

The V gene is TRBV6-5, the J gene TRBJ2-2; D remains unclear. V was cut by 3 bases and J by 3 bases, with 11 bases left in between. Germline lookup yields CDR1 MNHEY and CDR2 SVGAGI. The CDR3 covers 15 residues. The CDR3 loop reads CASSYHRHYTGELFF. The DNA for the CDR3 is TGTGCCAGCAGTTATCATCGACACTACACCGGGGAGCTGTTTTTT.

This sequence joins TRBV5-6 and TRBJ1-2; maybe TRBD1 (5 bases). V dropped 0 bases and J dropped 6 bases, with 9 bases sitting between them. The CDR3 consists of 13 residues. Germline V gene data show CDR1 as SGHDT and CDR2 as YYEEEE. CDR3 in amino acids: CASSLDRRNGYTF. CDR3 sequence (DNA): TGTGCCAGCAGCTTGGACAGGCGCAATGGCTACACCTTC.

V usage is TRBV5-1 and J usage is TRBJ2-7; the D gene is possibly TRBD2 (6 bases). The CDR3 loop spans 12 amino acids. V lost 4 bases and J lost 7, with 12 bases in between. Per germline, CDR1 SGHRS and CDR2 YFSETQ. This CDR3 is CASSIGTGEQYF. For the CDR3, the DNA is TGCGCCAGCAGCATCGGGACTGGAGAGCAGTACTTC.

This clone was seen once. CDR3 in DNA: TGTGCCAGCAGGGGCGGGGCGGGCTACACCTTC. Translation gives CASRGGAGYTF. The V call is TRBV12-3 or TRBV12-4, the J call TRBJ1-2; D is possibly TRBD1 (5 bases). The length of the CDR3 is 11 residues. Trimming removed 6 bases from V and 8 bases from J, with 10 bases in between.

This chain connects TRBV2 to TRBJ1-1; 10 positions match TRBD1. Germline V gene lookup returns CDR1 SNHLY and CDR2 FYNNEI. The CDR3 totals 14 residues. J was trimmed by 9 bases and V by 2 bases; bases with no gene match: 6. CDR3 in amino acids: CASSELGQGWKAFF. Here the CDR3 DNA reads TGTGCCAGCAGTGAATTGGGACAGGGGTGGAAAGCTTTCTTT.

The V and J genes are TRBV7-9 and TRBJ2-3, with D uncertain. CDR3 length equals 14 residues. V was pared by 3 bases and J by 4 bases, with 11 bases between. Germline assignment: CDR1 SEHNR and CDR2 FQNEAQ (reference sequence). CDR3 DNA sequence: TGTGCCAGCAGCTTTTCGTCCCGGGCAGATACGCAGTATTTT. It codes for CASSFSSRADTQYF.

The genes are TRBV5-1 and TRBJ1-2; tentative D call: TRBD1 (5 bases). Germline V gene data show CDR1 as SGHRS and CDR2 as YFSETQ. With 2 bases removed from V and 8 bases from J, the gap between germline ends came to 13 bases. The CDR3 is made up of 13 amino acids. The CDR3 coding sequence is TGCGCCAGCAGCTTCACCGACAGAACGGGCTACACCTTC. Translating gives CASSFTDRTGYTF.

The genes are TRBV4-2 and TRBJ1-1; D is possibly TRBD1 (5 bases). The CDR3 runs to 18 residues. Looked up from germline, CDR1 is LGHNA and CDR2 is YNFKEQ. The ends were cut back, 4 bases at V and 3 bases at J, with 24 bases in the middle. The CDR3 loop is CASSPTPGEVIKDTEAFF. The CDR3 nucleotides read TGTGCCAGCAGCCCTACGCCGGGGGAGGTTATTAAGGACACTGAAGCTTTCTTT.

This sequence joins TRBV7-2 and TRBJ2-7, with a weak D call TRBD1 (6 bases). Trimming removed 1 base at V and 2 bases at J, with 12 bases between. The germline V gene has CDR1 SGHTA and CDR2 FQGNSA. CDR3 length equals 15 residues. DNA for the CDR3: TGTGCCAGCAGCTTAGTATATGGGGGCCCCTACGAGCAGTACTTC. Translation: CASSLVYGGPYEQYF.

The gene calls are TRBV18 and TRBJ1-1, with 9 bases aligning to TRBD1. Germline loops: CDR1 KGHSH, CDR2 LQKENI. This CDR3 is built from 14 residues. V trimming: 3 bases; J trimming: 4 bases; junction bases outside the gene matches: 3. The CDR3: CASSPTGGGTEAFF. CDR3 in DNA: TGTGCCAGCTCACCGACAGGGGGGGGCACTGAAGCTTTCTTT. The full variable domain, completed using reference TRBV18 and TRBJ1-1, is NAGVMQNPRHLVRRRGQEARLRCSPMKGHSHVYWYRQLPEEGLKFMVYLQKENIIDESGMPKERFSAEFPKEGPSILRIQQVVRGDSAAYFCASSPTGGGTEAFFGQGTRLTVV.

The chain recombines TRBV6-5 with TRBJ1-1; 9 bases line up with TRBD1. The CDR3 totals 14 residues. In germline, CDR1 is MNHEY, CDR2 SVGAGI. V gave up 5 bases and J gave up 4 bases; unmatched junction bases: 5. The CDR3 loop reads CASSLLTGGTEAFF. CDR3 DNA sequence: TGTGCCAGCAGTCTACTGACAGGGGGCACTGAAGCTTTCTTT.

This chain joins TRBV5-4 and TRBJ2-2; possible D gene TRBD2, 6 bases. Germline CDR1 SGHNT, CDR2 YYREEE (reference sequence). The length of the CDR3 is 14 residues. V was shortened by 5 bases and J by 4 bases, with 12 bases between the two germline ends. CDR3 in amino acids: CASREGSATGELFF. The CDR3 nucleotides are TGTGCCAGCAGGGAGGGTTCGGCCACCGGGGAGCTGTTTTTT. Complete variable domain (other parts from reference TRBV5-4 and TRBJ2-2): ETGVTQSPTHLIKTRGQQVTLRCSSQSGHNTVSWYQQALGQGPQFIFQYYREEENGRGNFPPRFSGLQFPNYSSELNVNALELDDSALYLCASREGSATGELFFGEGSRLTVL.

V is TRBV21-1 and J is TRBJ1-4; the DNA was not used to check the table's D call, TRBD1. TRBV21-1 is assigned pseudogene status. This CDR3 contains 18 residues. The CDR3 DNA sequence: TGTGCCAGCAGCTCGACCGACAGGGGCCTTGCAACTAATGAAAAACTGTTTTTT. Translating gives CASSSTDRGLATNEKLFF.

The genes are TRBV2 and TRBJ1-4; the match to TRBD1 covers 9 bases. With V trimmed by 5 bases and J by 7 bases, 11 bases remained unmatched. The CDR3 runs 16 residues. Germline V gene data show CDR1 as SNHLY and CDR2 as FYNNEI. For the CDR3, the DNA is TGTGCCAGCAGTTCCGGGCTGGGGACAGGGCGTGAAAAACTGTTTTTT. It encodes CASSSGLGTGREKLFF.

The chain combines TRBV2 with TRBJ2-3; the match to TRBD1 covers 9 bases. The junction had 7 bases not matched to a gene; V was cut back by 3 bases and J by 3 bases. Germline V gene sequence: CDR1 SNHLY, CDR2 FYNNEI. The CDR3 runs 16 residues. In nucleotides, the CDR3 is TGTGCCAGCAGTGAGGTGCCGGGACAGGGAACAGATACGCAGTATTTT. Amino acids: CASSEVPGQGTDTQYF.

The chain uses TRBV9 and TRBJ2-6, with D possibly matching TRBD2 (6 bases). Trimming removed 3 bases at V and 3 bases at J, with 16 bases between. The CDR3 is made up of 17 amino acids. Germline-derived CDR1 and CDR2 are SGDLS and YYNGEE. The CDR3 DNA reads TGTGCCAGCAGCGATAGGGGCCGGGGGATTGGGGCCAACGTCCTGACTTTC. This encodes CASSDRGRGIGANVLTF.

The chain uses TRBV5-5 and TRBJ1-2, with D possibly being TRBD1 (6 bases). This CDR3 has 13 residues. V was cut by 4 bases and J by 5 bases, with 12 bases left in between. The germline V gene has CDR1 SGHKS and CDR2 YYEKEE (reference sequence). CDR3 coding DNA: TGTGCCAGCAGCCTCGGACAGCTGTATGGCTACACCTTC. It yields the protein CASSLGQLYGYTF.

The genes are TRBV7-3 and TRBJ2-3, with TRBD2 matching over 7 bases. The germline CDR1 and CDR2 sequences are SGHTA and FQGTGA. This CDR3 has 16 residues. J gave up 0 bases and V 1 base, and 4 bases lay outside the gene matches. DNA of the CDR3: TGTGCCAGCAGCTTAAGCTGGCGGGGGAGCACAGATACGCAGTATTTT. It codes for CASSLSWRGSTDTQYF.

V and J are TRBV7-2 and TRBJ2-5, with 12 bases aligning to TRBD1. This CDR3 has 15 residues. V lost 5 bases to trimming and J lost 5 bases; unmatched junction nucleotides: 6. Germline V CDR1 and CDR2: SGHTA, FQGNSA. The DNA of the CDR3 is TGTGCCAGCAGCCCCCTGGGACAGGGGGCTGAGACCCAGTACTTC. As protein: CASSPLGQGAETQYF.

The J gene is TRBJ2-3, the V gene TRBV5-6, with TRBD1 identical over 9 bases. The CDR3 covers 19 residues. Germline assignment: CDR1 SGHDT and CDR2 YYEEEE. With 2 bases clipped from V and 1 base from J, the junction kept 14 bases outside the gene matches. The CDR3 spells CASSLTTNLQGAGTDTQYF. CDR3 nucleotide sequence: TGTGCCAGCAGCTTAACGACCAACCTACAGGGGGCAGGCACAGATACGCAGTATTTT. The entire variable domain, with the rest obtained from reference TRBV5-6 and TRBJ2-3, is as follows: DAGVTQSPTHLIKTRGQQVTLRCSPKSGHDTVSWYQQALGQGPQFIFQYYEEEERQRGNFPDRFSGHQFPNYSSELNVNALLLGDSALYLCASSLTTNLQGAGTDTQYFGPGTRLTVL.

The chain carries TRBV7-2 and TRBJ2-7, with 10 bases lining up with TRBD2. Germline V gives CDR1 SGHTA, CDR2 FQGNSA. The CDR3 has 15 amino acids. V shed 5 bases and J 1 base; nucleotides not matched to a gene: 5. In DNA, the CDR3 is TGTGCCAGCAGCCGGACTAGCGGAGGTTCCTACGAGCAGTACTTC. This encodes CASSRTSGGSYEQYF.

This chain uses TRBV4-2 with TRBJ1-2, with D possibly matching TRBD1 (6 bases). V lost 1 base and J lost 4, with 25 bases in between. The V gene's germline CDR1 is LGHNA and CDR2 YNFKEQ. The CDR3 consists of 19 residues. Here the CDR3 DNA reads TGTGCCAGCAGCCAAGGATCACGTGGGGGCCCCCCTATGTCCTATGGCTACACCTTC. Its protein product is CASSQGSRGGPPMSYGYTF.

The rearrangement links TRBV27 to TRBJ2-5; 10 bases are a match to TRBD1. The CDR3 extends over 13 amino acids. CDR1 MNHEY and CDR2 SMNVEV come from the germline V gene (reference sequence). V trimming: 8 bases; J trimming: 2 bases; junction bases outside the gene matches: 2. CDR3 nucleotide sequence: TGTGCCAGCCAGGGACAGGGGCAAGAGACCCAGTACTTC. Its protein is CASQGQGQETQYF.

V usage is TRBV5-6 and J usage is TRBJ1-2, with TRBD1 matching 7 bases. Germline V gene data show CDR1 as SGHDT and CDR2 as YYEEEE. The CDR3 is 14 amino acids. The J segment lost 6 bases and the V segment lost 4 bases, leaving 9 bases of the junction unmatched. CDR3 region: CASSRPQGDHGYTF. The CDR3 DNA reads TGTGCCAGCAGCCGACCCCAGGGGGATCATGGCTACACCTTC.

The chain is built from TRBV5-4 and TRBJ1-1; D remains ambiguous. Trimming pared 4 bases from V and 1 base from J, leaving 5 bases between. Germline CDR1 and CDR2: SGHNT and YYREEE (reference sequence). The CDR3 runs 12 residues. Here the CDR3 reads CASSPGNTEAFF. The CDR3 nucleotides read TGTGCCAGCAGCCCCGGGAACACTGAAGCTTTCTTT. Supplemented by reference TRBV5-4 and TRBJ1-1, the full variable domain reads ETGVTQSPTHLIKTRGQQVTLRCSSQSGHNTVSWYQQALGQGPQFIFQYYREEENGRGNFPPRFSGLQFPNYSSELNVNALELDDSALYLCASSPGNTEAFFGQGTRLTVV.

This CDR3 reads CAWSVGGLSYEQYF. The CDR3 DNA reads as TGTGCCTGGAGTGTCGGGGGGCTCTCCTACGAGCAGTACTTC. The chain recombines TRBV30 with TRBJ2-7; possible D gene TRBD2, 7 bases. V lost 0 bases to trimming and J lost 0 bases, with 9 bases between them. Germline loops: CDR1 GTSNPN, CDR2 SVGIG (reference sequence). The CDR3 consists of 14 residues.